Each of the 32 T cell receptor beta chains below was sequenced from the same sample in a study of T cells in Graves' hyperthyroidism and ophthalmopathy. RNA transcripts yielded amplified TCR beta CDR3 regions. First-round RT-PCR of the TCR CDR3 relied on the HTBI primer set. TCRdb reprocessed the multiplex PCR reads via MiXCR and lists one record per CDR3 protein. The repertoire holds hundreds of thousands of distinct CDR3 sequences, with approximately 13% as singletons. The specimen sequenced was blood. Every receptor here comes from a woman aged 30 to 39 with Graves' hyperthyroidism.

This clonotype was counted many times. The CDR3 reads CASHQSSGTGGADTQYF. The CDR3 DNA is TGTGCCAGCCACCAGAGCTCCGGGACAGGGGGTGCGGATACGCAGTATTTT. V is TRBV28 and J is TRBJ2-3, with 11 bases aligning to TRBD1. CDR3 length: 17 amino acids. Germline CDR1 is MDHEN and CDR2 is SYDVKM. With 8 bases clipped from V and 6 bases from J, the junction kept 16 bases outside the gene matches.

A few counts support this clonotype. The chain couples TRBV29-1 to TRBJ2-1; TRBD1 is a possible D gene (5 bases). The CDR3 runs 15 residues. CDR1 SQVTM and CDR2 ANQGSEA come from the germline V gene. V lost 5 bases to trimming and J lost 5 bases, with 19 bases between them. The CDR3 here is CSVFEWGLLDNEQFF. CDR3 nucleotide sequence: TGCAGCGTTTTCGAGTGGGGCCTCTTGGACAATGAGCAGTTCTTC.

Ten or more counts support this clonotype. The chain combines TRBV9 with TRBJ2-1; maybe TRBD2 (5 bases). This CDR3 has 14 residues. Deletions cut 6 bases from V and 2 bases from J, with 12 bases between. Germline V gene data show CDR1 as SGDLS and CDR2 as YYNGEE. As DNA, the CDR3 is TGTGCCAGCAATCTAGGGAGCCCCTACAATGAGCAGTTCTTC. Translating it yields CASNLGSPYNEQFF.

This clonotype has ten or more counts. The CDR3 is CASKTVGSNQPQHF. The CDR3 region has the DNA TGTGCCAGCAAGACCGTTGGGAGCAATCAGCCCCAGCATTTT. The chain is built from TRBV28 and TRBJ1-5; D not resolved. CDR1 and CDR2 from the germline V gene are MDHEN and SYDVKM. Trimming cost V 7 bases and J 1 base, with 11 bases left between them. The CDR3 sequence is 14 residues long. Full variable domain (remainder filled in from reference TRBV28 and TRBJ1-5): DVKVTQSSRYLVKRTGEKVFLECVQDMDHENMFWYRQDPGLGLRLIYFSYDVKMKEKGDIPEGYSVSREKKERFSLILESASTNQTSMYLCASKTVGSNQPQHFGDGTRLSIL.

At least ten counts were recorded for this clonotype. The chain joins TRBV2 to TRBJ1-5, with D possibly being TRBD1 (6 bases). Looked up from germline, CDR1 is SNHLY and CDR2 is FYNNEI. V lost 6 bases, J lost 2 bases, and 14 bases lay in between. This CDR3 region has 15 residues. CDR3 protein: CASRGGGTGNQPQHF. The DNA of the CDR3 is TGTGCCAGCAGAGGGGGTGGGACGGGCAATCAGCCCCAGCATTTT.

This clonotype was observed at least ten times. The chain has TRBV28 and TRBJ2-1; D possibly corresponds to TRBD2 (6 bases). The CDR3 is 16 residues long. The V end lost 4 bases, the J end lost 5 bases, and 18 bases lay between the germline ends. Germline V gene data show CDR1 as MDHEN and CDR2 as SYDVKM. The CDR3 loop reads CASSSWALAKNNEQFF. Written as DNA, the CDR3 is TGTGCCAGCAGTTCTTGGGCCCTAGCGAAAAACAATGAGCAGTTCTTC.

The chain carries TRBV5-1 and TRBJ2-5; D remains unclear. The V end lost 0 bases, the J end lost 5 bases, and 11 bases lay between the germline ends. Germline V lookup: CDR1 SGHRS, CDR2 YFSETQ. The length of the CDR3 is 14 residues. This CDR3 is CASSLDGLEETQYF. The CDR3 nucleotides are TGCGCCAGCAGCTTGGATGGGCTGGAGGAGACCCAGTACTTC.

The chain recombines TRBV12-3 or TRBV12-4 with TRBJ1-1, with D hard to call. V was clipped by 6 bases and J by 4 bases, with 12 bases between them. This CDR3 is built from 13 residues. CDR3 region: CASSPLRVTEAFF. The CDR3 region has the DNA TGTGCCAGCAGCCCCTTGCGGGTCACTGAAGCTTTCTTT.

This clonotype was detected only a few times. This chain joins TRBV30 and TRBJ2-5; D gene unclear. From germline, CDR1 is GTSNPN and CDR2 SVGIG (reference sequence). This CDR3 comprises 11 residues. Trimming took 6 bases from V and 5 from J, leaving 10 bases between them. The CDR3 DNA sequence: TGTGCCTGCCATTGGGGTGAGACCCAGTACTTC. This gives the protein CACHWGETQYF.

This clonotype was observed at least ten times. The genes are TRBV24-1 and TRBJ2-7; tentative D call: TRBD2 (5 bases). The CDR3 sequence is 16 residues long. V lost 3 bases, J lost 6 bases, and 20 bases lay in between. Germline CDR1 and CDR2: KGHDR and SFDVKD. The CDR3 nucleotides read TGTGCCACCAGTGATCCCGCGTCGAGCGGAAGTCCCGAGCAGTACTTC. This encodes CATSDPASSGSPEQYF.

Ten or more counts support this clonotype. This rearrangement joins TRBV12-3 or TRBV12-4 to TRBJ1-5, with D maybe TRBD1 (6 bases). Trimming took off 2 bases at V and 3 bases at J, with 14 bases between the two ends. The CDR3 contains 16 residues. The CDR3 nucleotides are TGTGCCAGCAGTTTAAGGACAGTCCAATCCAATCAGCCCCAGCATTTT. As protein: CASSLRTVQSNQPQHF.

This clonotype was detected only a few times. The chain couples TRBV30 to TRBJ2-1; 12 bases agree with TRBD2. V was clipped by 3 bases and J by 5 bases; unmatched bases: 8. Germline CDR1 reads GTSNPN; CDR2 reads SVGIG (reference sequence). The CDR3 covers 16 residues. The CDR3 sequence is CAWSQGLAGVNNEQFF. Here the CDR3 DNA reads TGTGCCTGGAGCCAGGGACTAGCGGGTGTCAACAATGAGCAGTTCTTC.

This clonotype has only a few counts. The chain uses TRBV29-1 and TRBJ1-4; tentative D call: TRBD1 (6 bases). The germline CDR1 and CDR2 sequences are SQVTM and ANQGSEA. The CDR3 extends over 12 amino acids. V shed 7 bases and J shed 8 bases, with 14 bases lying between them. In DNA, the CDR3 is TGCAGCGCTGCCAGGGGAGGGGAAAAACTGTTTTTT. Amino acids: CSAARGGEKLFF.

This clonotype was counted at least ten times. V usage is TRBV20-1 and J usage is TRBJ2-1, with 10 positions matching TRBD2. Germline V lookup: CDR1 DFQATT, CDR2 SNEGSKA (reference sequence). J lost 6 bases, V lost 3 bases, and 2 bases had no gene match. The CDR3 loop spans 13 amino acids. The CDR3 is CSASTSGTNEQFF. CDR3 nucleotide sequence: TGCAGTGCTAGCACTAGCGGGACCAATGAGCAGTTCTTC.

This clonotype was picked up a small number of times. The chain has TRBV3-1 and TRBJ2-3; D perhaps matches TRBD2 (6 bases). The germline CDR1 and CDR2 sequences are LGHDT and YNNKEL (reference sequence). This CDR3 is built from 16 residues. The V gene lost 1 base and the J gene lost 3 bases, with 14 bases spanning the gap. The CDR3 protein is CASSQGRGWRTDTQYF. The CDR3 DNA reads TGTGCCAGCAGCCAAGGCCGGGGGTGGAGAACAGATACGCAGTATTTT.

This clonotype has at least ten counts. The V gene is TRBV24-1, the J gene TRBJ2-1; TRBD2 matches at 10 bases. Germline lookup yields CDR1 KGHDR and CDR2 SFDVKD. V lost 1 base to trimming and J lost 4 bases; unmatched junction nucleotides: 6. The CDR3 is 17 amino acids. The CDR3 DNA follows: TGTGCCACCAGTGATTTCGCTAGCGGGAGTGGGTACAATGAGCAGTTCTTC. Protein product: CATSDFASGSGYNEQFF.

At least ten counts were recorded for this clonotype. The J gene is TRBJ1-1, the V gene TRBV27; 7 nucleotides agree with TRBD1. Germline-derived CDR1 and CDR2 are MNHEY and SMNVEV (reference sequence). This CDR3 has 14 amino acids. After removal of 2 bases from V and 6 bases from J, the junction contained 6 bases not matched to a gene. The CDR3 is CASSLGGRGAEAFF. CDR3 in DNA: TGTGCCAGCAGTTTAGGGGGCAGGGGGGCTGAAGCTTTCTTT.

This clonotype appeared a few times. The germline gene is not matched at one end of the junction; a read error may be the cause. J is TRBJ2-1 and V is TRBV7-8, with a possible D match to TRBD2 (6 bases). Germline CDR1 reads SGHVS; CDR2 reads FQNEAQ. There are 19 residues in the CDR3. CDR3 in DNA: TGTGCCAACAGCTTACTGATAGGGTTTGTTAGCGGATCCTACAATGAGCAGTTCTTC. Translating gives CANSLLIGFVSGSYNEQFF.

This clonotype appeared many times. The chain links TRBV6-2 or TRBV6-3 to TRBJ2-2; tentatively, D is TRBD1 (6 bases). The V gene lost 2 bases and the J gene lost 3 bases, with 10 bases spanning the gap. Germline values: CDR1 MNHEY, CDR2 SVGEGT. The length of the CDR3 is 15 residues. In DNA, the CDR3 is TGTGCCAGCAGTTACCCAGGACAGTACACCGGGGAGCTGTTTTTT. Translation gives CASSYPGQYTGELFF.

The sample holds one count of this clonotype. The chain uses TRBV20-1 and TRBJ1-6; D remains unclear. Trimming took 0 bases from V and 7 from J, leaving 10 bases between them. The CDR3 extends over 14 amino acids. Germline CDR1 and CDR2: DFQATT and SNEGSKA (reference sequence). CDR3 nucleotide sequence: TGCAGTGCTAGAGATCCGGGAGTAAATTCACCCCTCCACTTT. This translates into CSARDPGVNSPLHF.

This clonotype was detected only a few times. CDR3 residues: CARGTGRTSGRRYEQYF. CDR3 bases: TGCGCCAGGGGGACAGGGCGGACTAGCGGGAGAAGGTACGAGCAGTACTTC. V gene TRBV10-1 combines with J gene TRBJ2-7; 13 nucleotides line up with TRBD2. The CDR3 totals 17 residues. Germline assignment: CDR1 WNHNN and CDR2 SYGVQD (reference sequence). The V and J ends lost 9 bases and 4 bases, in that order; junction bases with no gene match: 15.

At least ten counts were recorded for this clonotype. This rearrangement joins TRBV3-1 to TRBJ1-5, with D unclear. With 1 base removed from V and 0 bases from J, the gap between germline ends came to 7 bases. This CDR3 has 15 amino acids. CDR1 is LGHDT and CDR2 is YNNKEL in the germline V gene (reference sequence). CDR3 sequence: CASSQAPDSNQPQHF. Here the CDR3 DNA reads TGTGCCAGCAGCCAAGCCCCAGATAGCAATCAGCCCCAGCATTTT.

CDR3 bases: TGTGCCAGCAGCCAAAAGGGGGCCGGGACAGGACCCCTTAGCTCCTACAATGAGCAGTTCTTC. Amino acid sequence: CASSQKGAGTGPLSSYNEQFF. This chain uses TRBV14 with TRBJ2-1, with 8 bases aligning to TRBD1. With 2 bases clipped from V and 0 bases from J, the junction kept 18 bases outside the gene matches. Germline CDR1 is SGHDN and CDR2 is FVKESK. CDR3 length: 21 residues.

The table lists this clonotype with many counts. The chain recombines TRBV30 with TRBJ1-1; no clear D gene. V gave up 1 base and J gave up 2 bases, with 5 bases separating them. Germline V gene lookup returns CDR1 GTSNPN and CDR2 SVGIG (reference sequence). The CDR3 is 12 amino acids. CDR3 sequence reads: CAWSGTNTEAFF. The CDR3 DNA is TGTGCCTGGAGTGGAACTAACACTGAAGCTTTCTTT.

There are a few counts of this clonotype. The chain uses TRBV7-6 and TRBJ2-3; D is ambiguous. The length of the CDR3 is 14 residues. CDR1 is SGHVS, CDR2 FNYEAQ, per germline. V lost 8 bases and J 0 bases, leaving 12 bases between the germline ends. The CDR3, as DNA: TGTGCCAGCGGAGCACGCTCTAGCACAGATACGCAGTATTTT. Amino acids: CASGARSSTDTQYF.

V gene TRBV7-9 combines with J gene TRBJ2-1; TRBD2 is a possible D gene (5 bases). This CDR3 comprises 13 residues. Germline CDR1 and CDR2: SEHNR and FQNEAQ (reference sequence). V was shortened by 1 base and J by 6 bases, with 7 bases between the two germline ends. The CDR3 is CASSLGTFNEQFF. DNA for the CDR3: TGTGCCAGCAGCTTAGGGACTTTCAATGAGCAGTTCTTC.

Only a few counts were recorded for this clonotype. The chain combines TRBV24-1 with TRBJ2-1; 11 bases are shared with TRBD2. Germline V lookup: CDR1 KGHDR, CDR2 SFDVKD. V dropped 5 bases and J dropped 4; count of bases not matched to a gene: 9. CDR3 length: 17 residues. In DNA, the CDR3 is TGTGCCACCAGTGTCCCGGTGGGGACTAGCGGATACAATGAGCAGTTCTTC. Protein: CATSVPVGTSGYNEQFF.

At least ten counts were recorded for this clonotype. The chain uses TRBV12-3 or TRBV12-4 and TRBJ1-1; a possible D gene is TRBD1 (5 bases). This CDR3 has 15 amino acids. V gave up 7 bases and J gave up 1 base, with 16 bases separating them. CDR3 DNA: TGTGCCAGCACCCCCCGGAGCGGGGGGAACACTGAAGCTTTCTTT. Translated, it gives CASTPRSGGNTEAFF.

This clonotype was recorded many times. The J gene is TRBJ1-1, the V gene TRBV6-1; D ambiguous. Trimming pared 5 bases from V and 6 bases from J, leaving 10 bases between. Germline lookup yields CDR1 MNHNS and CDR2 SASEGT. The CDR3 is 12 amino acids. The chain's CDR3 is CASSSGWAEAFF. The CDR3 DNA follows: TGTGCCAGCAGTTCGGGGTGGGCTGAAGCTTTCTTT.

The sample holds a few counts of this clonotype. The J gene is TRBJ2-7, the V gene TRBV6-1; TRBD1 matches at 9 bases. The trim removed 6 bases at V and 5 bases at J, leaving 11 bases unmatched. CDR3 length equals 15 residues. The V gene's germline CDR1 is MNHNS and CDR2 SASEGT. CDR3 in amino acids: CASSTYRDRDNEQYF. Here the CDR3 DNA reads TGTGCCAGCAGCACTTACCGGGACAGGGACAACGAGCAGTACTTC.

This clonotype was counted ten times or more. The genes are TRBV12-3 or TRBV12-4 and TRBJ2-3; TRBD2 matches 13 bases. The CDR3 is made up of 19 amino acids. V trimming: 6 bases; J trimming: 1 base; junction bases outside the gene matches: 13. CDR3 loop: CASRPTPGLAGSGTDTQYF. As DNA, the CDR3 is TGTGCCAGCAGACCAACGCCGGGACTAGCGGGATCTGGCACAGATACGCAGTATTTT.

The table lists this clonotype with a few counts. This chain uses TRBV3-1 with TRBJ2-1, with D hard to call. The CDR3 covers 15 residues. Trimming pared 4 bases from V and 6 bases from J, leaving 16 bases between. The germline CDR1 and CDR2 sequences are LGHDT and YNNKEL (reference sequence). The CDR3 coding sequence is TGTGCCAGCAGCCCTAGACAAGGAAGCATCAATGAGCAGTTCTTC. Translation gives CASSPRQGSINEQFF.